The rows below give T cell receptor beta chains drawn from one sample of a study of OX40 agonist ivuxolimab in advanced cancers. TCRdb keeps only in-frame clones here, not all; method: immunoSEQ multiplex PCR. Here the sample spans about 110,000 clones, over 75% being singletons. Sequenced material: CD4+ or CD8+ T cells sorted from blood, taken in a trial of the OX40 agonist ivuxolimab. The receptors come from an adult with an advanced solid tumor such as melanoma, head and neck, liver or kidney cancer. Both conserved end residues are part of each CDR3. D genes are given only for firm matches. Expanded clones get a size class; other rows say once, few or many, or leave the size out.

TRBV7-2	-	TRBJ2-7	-	TGTGCCAGCAGCTTAGCGAGGGGTGTAACCTACGAGCAGTACTTC	CASSLARGVTYEQYF
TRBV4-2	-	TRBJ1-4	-	TGTGCCAGCAATCAGGGTGAGGGGACAACTAATGAAAAACTGTTTTTT	CASNQGEGTTNEKLFF
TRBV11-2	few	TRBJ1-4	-	TGTGCCAGCAGCCCCTCCGCCGGGGCCGGATGGTTTGAAAAACTGTTTTTT	CASSPSAGAGWFEKLFF
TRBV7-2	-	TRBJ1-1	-	TGTGCCAGCAGCCCCTCGATGTTGAACACTGAAGCTTTCTTT	CASSPSMLNTEAFF
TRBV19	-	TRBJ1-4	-	TGTGCCAGTAGTATCAGCGCAACTAATGAAAAACTGTTTTTT	CASSISATNEKLFF
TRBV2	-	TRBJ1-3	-	TGTGCCAGCAGTACAATTAGAAACACCATATATTTT	CASSTIRNTIYF
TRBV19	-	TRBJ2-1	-	TGTGCCAGCATAAGAACATCCAGGGGCACGGGCAATGAGCAGTTCTTC	CASIRTSRGTGNEQFF
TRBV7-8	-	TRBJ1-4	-	TGTGCCAGCAGCAAGTACCGGGACCGGGCGAATGAAAAACTGTTTTTT	CASSKYRDRANEKLFF
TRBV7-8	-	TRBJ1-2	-	TGTGCCAGCAGCCTTATAGGGGGGAATGGCTACACCTTC	CASSLIGGNGYTF
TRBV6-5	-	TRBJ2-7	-	TGTGCCAGCAGTCCCTCCTACGAGCAGTACTTC	CASSPSYEQYF
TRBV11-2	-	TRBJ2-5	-	TGTGCCAAAGAGGAAGTGGGGGAGACCCAGTACTTC	CAKEEVGETQYF
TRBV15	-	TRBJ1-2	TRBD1	TGTGCCACCAGCAGAGTTAACTGGATACAATCACAGGGGGCTCATTTAGGCCCTAACTATGGCTACACCTTC	CATSRVNWIQSQGAHLGPNYGYTF
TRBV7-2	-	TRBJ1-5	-	TGTGCCAGCAGCTTAGCGCAGAACTCCAATCAGCCCCAGCATTTT	CASSLAQNSNQPQHF
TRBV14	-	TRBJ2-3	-	TGTGCCAGCAGCCAGAGGAATACGCAGTATTTT	CASSQRNTQYF
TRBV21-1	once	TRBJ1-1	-	TGTGCCAGCAGCTACAGGGAGGGGGACAGGGAAAGGGCTGAAAAGACTGAAGCTTTCTTT	CASSYREGDRERAEKTEAFF